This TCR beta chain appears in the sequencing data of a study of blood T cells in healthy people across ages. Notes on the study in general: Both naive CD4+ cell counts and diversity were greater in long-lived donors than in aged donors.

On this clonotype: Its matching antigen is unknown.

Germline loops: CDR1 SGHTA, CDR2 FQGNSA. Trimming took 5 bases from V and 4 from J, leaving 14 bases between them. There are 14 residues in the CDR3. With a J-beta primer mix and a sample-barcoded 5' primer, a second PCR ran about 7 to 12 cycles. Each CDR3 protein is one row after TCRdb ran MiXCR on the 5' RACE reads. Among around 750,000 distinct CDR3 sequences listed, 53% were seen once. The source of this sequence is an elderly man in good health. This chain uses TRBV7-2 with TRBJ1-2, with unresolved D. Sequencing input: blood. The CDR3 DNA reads TGTGCCAGCAGCCCCGGGCCTGGGCCCTATGGCTACACCTTC. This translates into CASSPGPGPYGYTF. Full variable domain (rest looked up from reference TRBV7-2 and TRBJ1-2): GAGVSQSPSNKVTEKGKDVELRCDPISGHTALYWYRQSLGQGLEFLIYFQGNSAPDKSGLPSDRFSAERTGGSVSTLTIQRTQQEDSAVYLCASSPGPGPYGYTFGSGTRLTVV.